One T cell receptor beta chain is described in this entry. Its antigen is not known. These data are taken from a study of OX40 agonist ivuxolimab in advanced cancers. Here immunoSEQ multiplex PCR was the method, and the copy in TCRdb shows in-frame clones only, minus some. Of 6,500 to 7,000 clones detected, approximately 80% appear once; the ten largest clones hold 15% to 20%. Findings of the study overall: With doses of 0.1-3.0 mg/kg, partial responders showed among the lowest clonal expansion.

Sequenced here: CD4+ or CD8+ T cells sorted from blood, sampled in a trial of the OX40 agonist ivuxolimab. The receptor comes from an adult with an advanced solid tumor such as melanoma, head and neck, liver or kidney cancer.

The CDR3 sequence is CASSQQTSSGNTIYF. CDR3 nucleotides: TGCGCCAGCAGCCAACAGACGAGCTCTGGAAACACCATATATTTT. The gene calls are TRBV4-1 and TRBJ1-3; D is undetermined. The V gene lost 2 bases and the J gene lost 0 bases, with 8 bases spanning the gap. There are 15 residues in the CDR3. Germline V lookup: CDR1 MGHRA, CDR2 YSYEKL.